This T cell receptor (beta chain) is drawn from a study of OX40 agonist ivuxolimab in advanced cancers. Background on the whole study: The costimulatory receptor OX40 (CD134) was targeted by ivuxolimab, a fully human IgG2 agonistic monoclonal antibody. Three dose-escalation patients achieved partial responses, one with hepatocellular carcinoma and two with cutaneous melanoma. In the dose-escalation cohort, around four fifths of patients were male, and the mean age was roughly 60 years, with a range of roughly 20 to 79. Prior anti-PD-1, anti-PD-L1 or anti-CTLA-4 therapy was permitted, and about 40% of dose-escalation patients had received checkpoint inhibitors. The paper covers the monotherapy dose-escalation part of the phase I ivuxolimab trial, which included N ≈ 50 patients. Of the approximately 50 dose-escalation patients, hepatocellular carcinoma was present in approximately 20, melanoma in roughly 15, renal cell carcinoma in 9 and head and neck cancer in 9. Peripheral TCRbeta sequencing was intended to test whether TCR sequence diversity was altered and clonal T-cell expansion was caused by ivuxolimab. Intravenous ivuxolimab was administered to patients every 2 weeks at six dose levels: 0.01, 0.1, 0.3, 1.5, 3 and 10 mg/kg.

For sequencing of the TCRbeta CDR3 region, genomic DNA was extracted from the sorted cells. The immunoSEQ Assay was used to sequence the TCRbeta CDR3 regions. This immuneACCESS table, as held by TCRdb, lists in-frame sequences with V and J called but not all clones. Of the missing ones, under half trace to an unresolved V gene in checked studies; the others have no known cause. The sample data list about 79,000 clones, and approximately 85% of these were observed just once. The biggest ten clones account for around 3.8% of the sample. Notes on this clone: Its binding antigen is unknown. There are no base qualities to consult, and no much larger clone falls within one base.

The CDR3 starts with the cysteine, ends with the phenylalanine, and has 13 residues. The read is trimmed to its CDR3 DNA, 39 bases read in frame from base 1. As encoded in the germline V gene, CDR1 is MNHEY while CDR2 is SVGAGI. Cut back by 3 bases and 10 bases, the V and J ends lie 13 bases apart. Broad study findings and their caveats: After ivuxolimab, CD8+ T cells had more expanded clones than CD4+ T cells on average. Low levels of normalized T-cell clonal expansion were also seen in some nonresponding patients. The antigen specificity of the clonally expanded peripheral T cells was not determined. At doses from 0.1 to 3.0 mg/kg, clonal expansion was seen in both CD4+ and CD8+ blood T cells between baseline and week 6. Partial responders in the 0.1-3.0 mg/kg groups had among the lowest normalized peripheral clonal expansion, especially among CD8+ T cells.

Patients with a history of autoimmune disease or receiving systemic immunosuppression were excluded from the trial. In every dose cohort, peripheral blood was drawn for TCR sequencing at baseline, cycle 4 day 1, and cycle 7 day 1. The samples were drawn from a first-in-human, open-label, multicenter phase I dose-escalation trial of ivuxolimab. Adults with locally advanced or metastatic head and neck squamous cell, hepatocellular, melanoma or renal cell carcinoma were enrolled in the trial. Before TCR sequencing, CD4+ T cells and CD8+ T cells were sorted from peripheral blood as separate populations.

The sequencing here drew on CD4+ or CD8+ T cells sorted from blood, taken in a trial of the OX40 agonist ivuxolimab. The receptor's source is an adult with an advanced solid tumor such as melanoma, head and neck, liver or kidney cancer. The chain is assembled from TRBV6-5 and TRBJ2-1; a weak D assignment points to TRBD2 (5 bases agree). The CDR3 region has the sequence CASSYPPGTEQFF. In nucleotide form, the sequence is TGTGCCAGCAGTTATCCTCCGGGAACAGAGCAGTTCTTC.